The next 4 T cell receptor beta chains were all read from a single sample in a study of T cell repertoires in ileal Crohn's disease. Produced via immunoSEQ multiplex PCR; TCRdb's table is partial and in-frame only. The table shows nearly 8,500 clones, with over 75% occurring only once. The sample comprised ileal tissue. These receptor sequences come from an adult with Crohn's disease.

V gene TRBV7-3 combines with J gene TRBJ2-2; 7 bases match TRBD2. In germline, CDR1 is SGHTA, CDR2 FQGTGA. With V trimmed by 5 bases and J by 4 bases, 4 bases remained unmatched. The CDR3 is 14 residues long. CDR3 sequence: CASSLTSFTGELFF. CDR3 in DNA: TGTGCCAGCAGCCTGACTAGCTTCACCGGGGAGCTGTTTTTT.

As DNA, the CDR3 is TGTGCCAGCAGCTTAATACCGGGACTAGTGTGGGATACGCAGTATTTT. Protein product: CASSLIPGLVWDTQYF. V and J are TRBV7-3 and TRBJ2-3, with TRBD2 matching 8 bases. This CDR3 comprises 16 residues. Unmatched junction bases numbered 9, after V lost 1 base and J lost 6 bases. Germline assignment: CDR1 SGHTA and CDR2 FQGTGA.

The rearrangement links TRBV18 to TRBJ1-1; D is undetermined. Looked up from germline, CDR1 is KGHSH and CDR2 is LQKENI. V lost 3 bases and J lost 6, with 14 bases in between. The length of the CDR3 is 14 residues. The CDR3: CASSPRRGTAEAFF. DNA of the CDR3: TGTGCCAGCTCACCTAGACGGGGAACGGCTGAAGCTTTCTTT.

This chain joins TRBV7-2 and TRBJ1-4; no definite D call. This CDR3 has 14 amino acids. Per the germline V gene, CDR1 is SGHTA and CDR2 is FQGNSA. The V gene lost 5 bases and the J gene lost 10 bases, with 17 bases spanning the gap. This CDR3 is CASSPLGGGSKLFF. CDR3 coding DNA: TGTGCCAGCAGCCCACTAGGTGGAGGGTCAAAACTGTTTTTT.